This T cell receptor (beta chain) was obtained from a study of T cells after yellow fever vaccination. Study-wide results and limits: A small proportion of clonotypes was detected in both the CD4 and CD8 compartments.

TCRdb re-called the 5' RACE reads with MiXCR, one entry per CDR3 protein. Of approximately 240,000 distinct CDR3 sequences listed, about 3.9% were seen once; the top ten hold under 20%. CDR1 is SGHRS, CDR2 YFSETQ, per germline. The V and J ends lost 5 bases and 4 bases, in that order; junction bases with no gene match: 8. The length of the CDR3 is 16 residues. This clonotype was observed at least ten times. Its specificity is unknown. The sample was PBMCs, taken 15 days after the yellow fever booster vaccination. The receptor's source is a man between 18 and 35 years old who received the YFV17D yellow fever vaccine. V is TRBV5-1 and J is TRBJ2-1, with 11 bases that match TRBD2. This chain's CDR3 is CASRPSGGPSYNEQFF. The CDR3 DNA sequence: TGCGCCAGCAGGCCTAGCGGGGGGCCTTCATACAATGAGCAGTTCTTC.